The 29 T cell receptor beta chains presented below share a single source sample, sequenced in a study of T cells in Graves' hyperthyroidism and ophthalmopathy. The CDR3 regions of TCR beta were amplified from RNA transcripts. HTBI primers were the set used in a first-round RT-PCR of the TCR CDR3. TCRdb called the multiplex PCR reads again in MiXCR, with one record for every CDR3 protein. The data contain about 560,000 distinct CDR3 sequences, 16% of them singletons. Material for sequencing was blood. The receptors shown here come from a young woman with Graves' hyperthyroidism.

Many counts were recorded for this clonotype. The chain recombines TRBV5-5 with TRBJ2-2; D ambiguous. The CDR3 loop spans 13 amino acids. Germline values: CDR1 SGHKS, CDR2 YYEKEE (reference sequence). The V gene lost 4 bases and the J gene lost 6 bases, with 10 bases spanning the gap. The CDR3 coding sequence is TGTGCCAGCAGCCTGGAATGGGCCGGGGAGCTGTTTTTT. As protein: CASSLEWAGELFF.

This clonotype was counted many times. The chain combines TRBV27 with TRBJ1-5; D may be TRBD1 (6 bases). Per the germline V gene, CDR1 is MNHEY and CDR2 is SMNVEV (reference sequence). With 5 bases removed from V and 3 bases from J, the gap between germline ends came to 8 bases. The CDR3 spans 13 residues. The CDR3 protein is CASSRTVNQPQHF. The CDR3 DNA sequence: TGTGCCAGCAGTCGGACAGTCAATCAGCCCCAGCATTTT.

Ten or more counts support this clonotype. The CDR3 reads CASSGASWNNEQFF. The CDR3 DNA reads TGTGCCAGCAGTGGGGCTAGCTGGAACAATGAGCAGTTCTTC. V usage is TRBV2 and J usage is TRBJ2-1, with TRBD2 as a possible D gene (5 bases). Germline CDR1 SNHLY, CDR2 FYNNEI. V was trimmed by 4 bases and J by 5 bases, leaving 12 bases between them. CDR3 size: 14 residues.

This clonotype has a count of ten or more. The gene calls are TRBV12-3 or TRBV12-4 and TRBJ2-3; possibly TRBD1 or TRBD2 for D (5 bases each). This CDR3 is built from 17 residues. The V and J ends lost 5 bases and 1 base respectively, with 19 bases between them. CDR3 amino acids: CASSGGWAALRTDTQYF. The CDR3 bases are TGTGCCAGCAGTGGGGGTTGGGCAGCGCTGCGCACAGATACGCAGTATTTT.

The J gene is TRBJ2-5, the V gene TRBV24-1, with TRBD1 as a possible D gene (6 bases). The V gene lost 1 base and the J gene lost 5 bases, with 10 bases spanning the gap. There are 14 residues in the CDR3. CDR1 is KGHDR, CDR2 SFDVKD, per germline. CDR3 sequence: CATSDLQGDETQYF. The DNA of the CDR3 is TGTGCCACCAGTGATTTACAGGGTGATGAGACCCAGTACTTC.

In this sample, this clonotype turned up many times. This rearrangement joins TRBV5-1 to TRBJ2-1; perhaps D is TRBD1 or TRBD2 (6 bases each). The ends were cut back, 4 bases at V and 7 bases at J, with 21 bases in the middle. This CDR3 has 16 amino acids. Germline CDR1 and CDR2: SGHRS and YFSETQ. In DNA form, the CDR3 reads TGCGCCAGCAGCCGCAGGAGGGGGGAGGCTGGGAATGAGCAGTTCTTC. It yields the protein CASSRRRGEAGNEQFF.

In DNA form, the CDR3 reads TGTGCCAGCAGCCAGCGGGGGGGCCAAGCAGATACGCAGTATTTT. Residues: CASSQRGGQADTQYF. This sequence joins TRBV3-1 and TRBJ2-3; 9 nucleotides agree with TRBD2. The ends lost 3 bases at V and 4 bases at J; junction bases unmatched: 5. The CDR3 runs to 15 residues. Germline lookup yields CDR1 LGHDT and CDR2 YNNKEL (reference sequence).

The chain employs TRBV5-1 and TRBJ2-2, with D perhaps TRBD1 (5 bases). Germline V CDR1 and CDR2: SGHRS, YFSETQ. The CDR3 runs 16 residues. V was trimmed by 5 bases and J by 3 bases, leaving 17 bases between them. The DNA of the CDR3 is TGCGCCAGCAGTATGGGGTTTTCCAGGGACACCGGGGAGCTGTTTTTT. This gives the protein CASSMGFSRDTGELFF.

V gene TRBV20-1 combines with J gene TRBJ2-1, with D possibly being TRBD2 (5 bases). This CDR3 region has 11 residues. Germline-derived CDR1 and CDR2 are DFQATT and SNEGSKA (reference sequence). Trimming pared 4 bases from V and 8 bases from J, leaving 9 bases between. The CDR3 coding sequence is TGCAGTGCTAAGACTATTTATGAGCAGTTCTTC. This codes for CSAKTIYEQFF.

In this sample, this clonotype turned up a few times. The chain carries TRBV20-1 and TRBJ2-7, with D perhaps matching TRBD2 (6 bases). The CDR3 covers 12 residues. Trimming removed 3 bases from V and 5 bases from J, with 11 bases in between. Germline loops: CDR1 DFQATT, CDR2 SNEGSKA (reference sequence). CDR3 protein: CSARGGGNEQYF. The CDR3 nucleotides are TGCAGTGCTAGGGGTGGGGGGAACGAGCAGTACTTC.

This clonotype came up a few times. Here the CDR3 reads CSVGGTGVYEQYF. CDR3 nucleotide sequence: TGCAGCGTTGGAGGGACAGGAGTCTACGAGCAGTACTTC. This chain uses TRBV29-1 with TRBJ2-7; the match to TRBD1 covers 8 bases. This CDR3 is 13 amino acids long. The V gene end was trimmed by 4 bases and the J gene end by 3 bases; junction bases not matched to a gene: 5. Germline loops: CDR1 SQVTM, CDR2 ANQGSEA.

The rearrangement uses TRBV9 and TRBJ1-1, with a weak D call TRBD1 (6 bases). This CDR3 is 16 amino acids long. Trimming pared 6 bases from V and 1 base from J, leaving 19 bases between. CDR1 SGDLS and CDR2 YYNGEE come from the germline V gene. DNA of the CDR3: TGTGCCAGCACCGGGGGGGTAGGAGGGGGGAACACTGAAGCTTTCTTT. It yields the protein CASTGGVGGGNTEAFF.

The table lists this clonotype with many counts. The V and J genes are TRBV11-2 and TRBJ2-3; D possibly corresponds to TRBD2 (6 bases). The V end was cut by 5 bases, the J end by 4 bases, with 16 bases between. CDR1 and CDR2 from the germline V gene are SGHAT and FQNNGV. The CDR3 spans 15 residues. The CDR3 nucleotides are TGTGCCAGCAGCCCGACTAGACCCTCTCCAGATACGCAGTATTTT. Encoded protein: CASSPTRPSPDTQYF.

The CDR3 region has the DNA TGTGCCAGCTCCTACGCGGGCAGGGGGGTGTGGAATTCACCCCTCCACTTT. Translation gives CASSYAGRGVWNSPLHF. The chain links TRBV7-6 to TRBJ1-6, with 7 positions matching TRBD1. The length of the CDR3 is 17 residues. J lost 7 bases, V lost 8 bases, and 17 bases had no gene match. Per germline, CDR1 SGHVS and CDR2 FNYEAQ. Full variable domain (remainder filled in from reference TRBV7-6 and TRBJ1-6): GAGVSQSPRYKVTKRGQDVALRCDPISGHVSLYWYRQALGQGPEFLTYFNYEAQQDKSGLPNDRFSAERPEGSISTLTIQRTEQRDSAMYRCASSYAGRGVWNSPLHFGNGTRLTVT.

This clonotype was recorded at least ten times. The gene calls are TRBV28 and TRBJ2-5; maybe TRBD2 (5 bases). This CDR3 contains 15 residues. With 7 bases removed from V and 4 bases from J, the gap between germline ends came to 19 bases. The germline gives CDR1 MDHEN, CDR2 SYDVKM. CDR3 coding DNA: TGTGCCAGCAAAGGATCCACTAGAGGATTAGAGACCCAGTACTTC. Encoded protein: CASKGSTRGLETQYF. Full variable domain (remainder filled in from reference TRBV28 and TRBJ2-5): DVKVTQSSRYLVKRTGEKVFLECVQDMDHENMFWYRQDPGLGLRLIYFSYDVKMKEKGDIPEGYSVSREKKERFSLILESASTNQTSMYLCASKGSTRGLETQYFGPGTRLLVL.

The chain combines TRBV12-3 or TRBV12-4 with TRBJ1-5; D is possibly TRBD1 (6 bases). Trimming shortened V by 6 bases and J by 4 bases, and 10 bases separated the two germline ends. This CDR3 region has 13 residues. CDR3 region: CASRNRENQPQHF. Here the CDR3 DNA reads TGTGCCAGCAGAAACAGGGAAAATCAGCCCCAGCATTTT.

CDR3 in amino acids: CSVDGTGVFYGYTF. The DNA for the CDR3 is TGCAGCGTTGACGGGACAGGGGTCTTCTATGGCTACACCTTC. The chain has TRBV29-1 and TRBJ1-2; TRBD1 matches at 10 bases. J was trimmed by 4 bases and V by 3 bases; bases with no gene match: 5. Germline CDR1 and CDR2: SQVTM and ANQGSEA. The CDR3 length is 14 residues.

The rearrangement links TRBV27 to TRBJ2-5; TRBD2 matches at 8 bases. Trimming cost V 3 bases and J 4 bases; bases outside gene matches: 7. CDR1 is MNHEY, CDR2 SMNVEV, per germline (reference sequence). This CDR3 is 15 amino acids long. This chain's CDR3 is CASSLLAGGTETQYF. The CDR3, as DNA: TGTGCCAGCAGTTTGCTCGCGGGGGGTACAGAGACCCAGTACTTC.

Ten or more counts support this clonotype. The rearrangement uses TRBV28 and TRBJ2-1, with TRBD2 matching over 9 bases. V shed 6 bases, J shed 3 bases, and the junction held 9 bases outside the gene matches. The CDR3 totals 16 residues. Germline V gives CDR1 MDHEN, CDR2 SYDVKM. The CDR3 region is CASSPRGGGGYNEQFF. The CDR3 DNA reads TGTGCCAGCAGCCCTCGGGGCGGGGGGGGCTACAATGAGCAGTTCTTC. Combining the CDR3 with reference TRBV28 and TRBJ2-1 gives the whole variable domain DVKVTQSSRYLVKRTGEKVFLECVQDMDHENMFWYRQDPGLGLRLIYFSYDVKMKEKGDIPEGYSVSREKKERFSLILESASTNQTSMYLCASSPRGGGGYNEQFFGPGTRLTVL.

The count of this clonotype is one. A much larger clone differs from this one at a single base, so this may be a read error. The chain employs TRBV6-1 and TRBJ2-5; possible D gene TRBD2, 5 bases. The J call may not be correct, given that the DNA end is closer to TRBJ2-1. Germline CDR1 MNHNS, CDR2 SASEGT. The CDR3 has 15 residues. As DNA, the CDR3 is TGTGCCAGCAGTTCCGCGGACCTCCTGGGAGAGACCCAGTTCTTC. Amino acids: CASSSADLLGETQFF.

The rearrangement uses TRBV13 and TRBJ2-1; D may be TRBD2 (7 bases). This CDR3 has 16 residues. V shed 5 bases and J shed 10 bases, with 24 bases lying between them. Germline assignment: CDR1 PRHDT and CDR2 FYEKMQ (reference sequence). As DNA, the CDR3 is TGTGCCAGCAGCCCCCCCGCGCGGGGGCCCGATCGAGAGCAGTTCTTC. Translating it yields CASSPPARGPDREQFF.

This clonotype has a count of ten or more. The chain carries TRBV5-1 and TRBJ2-3; no definite D call. V was pared by 2 bases and J by 4 bases, with 8 bases between. Germline V gives CDR1 SGHRS, CDR2 YFSETQ. This CDR3 contains 13 residues. The CDR3 loop is CASSFRFSDTQYF. The DNA of the CDR3 is TGCGCCAGCAGCTTCCGCTTCTCAGATACGCAGTATTTT.

Only a few counts were recorded for this clonotype. The rearrangement uses TRBV28 and TRBJ2-5, with 7 bases matching TRBD1. CDR1 is MDHEN and CDR2 is SYDVKM in the germline V gene. V lost 5 bases, J lost 2 bases, and 14 bases stayed unmatched. The CDR3 spans 17 residues. In DNA form, the CDR3 reads TGTGCCAGCAGTCCCCAGGGGGTGAGGGTACAGCAAGAGACCCAGTACTTC. Protein product: CASSPQGVRVQQETQYF.

This sequence joins TRBV6-1 and TRBJ1-5; 8 bases match TRBD1. CDR3 size: 15 residues. Losses at the gene ends were 5 bases for V and 9 bases for J; bases not matched to a gene: 12. The germline V gene encodes CDR1 MNHNS and CDR2 SASEGT. The CDR3 spells CASSSSRQGLGPQHF. The DNA for the CDR3 is TGTGCCAGCAGTTCCTCCAGACAGGGGTTGGGGCCCCAGCATTTT.

In this sample, this clonotype turned up a few times. A much larger clone differs by one base, so this may be a read error. The V call is TRBV11-3, the J call TRBJ2-7; 8 bases agree with TRBD2. The CDR3 is 14 amino acids. The germline V gene has CDR1 SGHNT and CDR2 YENEEA. V dropped 5 bases and J dropped 0; count of bases not matched to a gene: 3. Here the CDR3 reads CASSAGGDSYEQYF. CDR3 sequence (DNA): TGTGCCAGCAGCGCCGGGGGGGACTCCTACGAGCAGTACTTC.

This clonotype was detected a few times. An end of the junction does not agree with germline; a read error may underlie this. The chain is built from TRBV12-3 or TRBV12-4 and TRBJ1-5, with a possible D match to TRBD1 (5 bases). CDR3 length: 15 residues. The CDR3 sequence: CATSPLGPGFQPQHF. DNA of the CDR3: TGTGCCACCAGTCCTTTGGGACCCGGCTTTCAGCCCCAGCATTTT.

In regard to this clonotype: Being one base from a much bigger clone, this may be a read error. The rearrangement joins TRBV6-2 or TRBV6-3 to TRBJ1-1; 9 bases agree with TRBD1. Germline loops: CDR1 MNHEY, CDR2 SVGEGT. The CDR3 is 14 residues long. The CDR3 loop reads CTSSYRGRNTEAFF. The CDR3 bases are TGTACCAGCAGTTACAGGGGGCGGAACACTGAAGCTTTCTTT.

There are many counts of this clonotype. This chain joins TRBV20-1 and TRBJ2-7, with 9 bases matching TRBD1. V dropped 5 bases and J dropped 5; count of bases not matched to a gene: 7. CDR3 length: 13 residues. The germline CDR1 and CDR2 sequences are DFQATT and SNEGSKA (reference sequence). The CDR3 DNA reads TGCAGTGCTGACCCGGGACAGGGCCACGAGCAGTACTTC. Residues: CSADPGQGHEQYF.

This clonotype was found many times. This chain links TRBV2 with TRBJ1-5, with D possibly matching TRBD1 (6 bases). The CDR3 has 15 amino acids. Trimming removed 4 bases at V and 7 bases at J, with 17 bases between. In germline, CDR1 is SNHLY, CDR2 FYNNEI. CDR3 DNA: TGTGCCAGCAGTGGGAGTCGACAGGCGGCGCAGCCCCAGCATTTT. Translation gives CASSGSRQAAQPQHF.